This note documents a single T cell receptor beta chain sequence. The data were taken from a study of blood T cell repertoires in COVID-19. The study drew participants aged about 18 to 95 years from 24 US areas. Trimming removed 7 bases from V and 2 bases from J, with 12 bases in between. Germline assignment: CDR1 LNHDA and CDR2 SQIVND (reference sequence). This CDR3 spans 14 amino acids. Sequenced by immunoSEQ multiplex PCR; TCRdb stores in-frame clones only, minus some. The sample lists 150,000 to 200,000 clones, more than 65% occurring once. The receptor's source is a woman in her forties or fifties with acute COVID-19. The J gene is TRBJ1-5, the V gene TRBV19; no firm D call. Sample: PBMCs or T cells enriched from blood (not recorded which). CDR3 in amino acids: CASMEGWGNQPQHF. The DNA for the CDR3 is TGTGCCAGTATGGAGGGTTGGGGCAATCAGCCCCAGCATTTT.